This entry is about one T cell receptor (beta chain). The data are from a study of blood T cell repertoires in COVID-19. Across the study: Sample material is recorded as cDNA or gDNA derived from T cells, B-cell-depleted T cells, or PBMCs.

Original analysis: The assay estimated nucleated cells by amplifying reference gene primers. The data were produced by immunoSEQ multiplex PCR, yet TCRdb's version contains in-frame clones alone and is incomplete. The V and J calls and clone size are taken from that table; D and trimming were inferred from the DNA. The repertoire includes around 190,000 clones, approximately 78% of them detected once, and about 9.3% sits in the top ten. Clinical history as reported by participants underpinned cohort assignment. Germline CDR1 and CDR2: SNHLY and FYNNEI. V lost 9 bases to trimming and J lost 5 bases, with 19 bases between them. This CDR3 comprises 14 residues.

Sequenced sample: PBMCs or T cells enriched from blood (not recorded which). The chain has TRBV2 and TRBJ1-1; D is unresolved. This sequence was found in a man aged 40-49 years who had recovered from COVID-19. Written as DNA, the CDR3 is TGTGCCAGGACTAGGACCTCTCAAAAAACTGAAGCTTTCTTT. Translated: CARTRTSQKTEAFF.